This TCR beta chain was recorded in a study of blood T cell repertoires in COVID-19. This CDR3 contains 17 residues. Germline V gives CDR1 SGHTA, CDR2 FQGTGA. V lost 4 bases and J lost 7; bases outside the gene matches: 11. The method was immunoSEQ multiplex PCR; TCRdb's version includes in-frame clones alone and lacks a portion of them. The sample yields about 200,000 clones, 75% to 90% seen once. The TCR comes from a man aged 40-50 years with acute or convalescent COVID-19. The chain joins TRBV7-3 to TRBJ2-1; 12 bases line up with TRBD2. Sequenced material: peripheral blood. The CDR3 nucleotides read TGTGCCAGCAGCTCCGGCCGACTAGCGGGAGAGGGGAATGAGCAGTTCTTC. Translation gives CASSSGRLAGEGNEQFF.